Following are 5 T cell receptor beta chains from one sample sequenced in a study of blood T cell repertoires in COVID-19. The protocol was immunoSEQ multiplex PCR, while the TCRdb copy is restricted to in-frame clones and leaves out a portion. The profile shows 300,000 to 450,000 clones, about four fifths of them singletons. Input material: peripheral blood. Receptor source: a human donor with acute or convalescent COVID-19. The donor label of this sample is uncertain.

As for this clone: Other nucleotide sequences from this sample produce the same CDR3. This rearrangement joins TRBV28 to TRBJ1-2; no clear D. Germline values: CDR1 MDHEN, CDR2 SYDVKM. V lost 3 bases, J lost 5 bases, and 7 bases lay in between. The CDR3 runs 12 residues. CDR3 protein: CASSFGGYGYTF. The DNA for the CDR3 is TGTGCCAGCAGTTTCGGCGGGTATGGCTACACCTTC.

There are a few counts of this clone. The CDR3 reads CASSLSGTSGGAHNEQFF. DNA of the CDR3: TGTGCCAGCAGCTTAAGTGGGACTAGCGGGGGGGCCCACAATGAGCAGTTCTTC. The gene calls are TRBV7-9 and TRBJ2-1; TRBD2 matches at 16 bases. The V gene's germline CDR1 is SEHNR and CDR2 FQNEAQ (reference sequence). The CDR3 spans 18 residues. Trimming cost V 2 bases and J 5 bases; bases outside gene matches: 6.

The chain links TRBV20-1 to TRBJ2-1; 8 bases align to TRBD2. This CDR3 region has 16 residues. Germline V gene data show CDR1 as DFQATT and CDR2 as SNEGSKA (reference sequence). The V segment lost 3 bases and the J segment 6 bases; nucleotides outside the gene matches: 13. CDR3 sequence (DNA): TGCAGTGCTAGTGATAGCGGGAAAGGGCGTGGCAATGAGCAGTTCTTC. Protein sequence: CSASDSGKGRGNEQFF.

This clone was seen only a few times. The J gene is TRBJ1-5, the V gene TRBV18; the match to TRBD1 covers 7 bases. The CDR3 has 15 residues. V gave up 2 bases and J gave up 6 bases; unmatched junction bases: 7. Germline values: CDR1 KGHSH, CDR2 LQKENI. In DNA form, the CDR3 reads TGTGCCAGCTCACCAGATAGGACAGGCGGTCAGCCCCAGCATTTT. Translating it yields CASSPDRTGGQPQHF. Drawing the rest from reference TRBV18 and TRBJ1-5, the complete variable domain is NAGVMQNPRHLVRRRGQEARLRCSPMKGHSHVYWYRQLPEEGLKFMVYLQKENIIDESGMPKERFSAEFPKEGPSILRIQQVVRGDSAAYFCASSPDRTGGQPQHFGDGTRLSIL.

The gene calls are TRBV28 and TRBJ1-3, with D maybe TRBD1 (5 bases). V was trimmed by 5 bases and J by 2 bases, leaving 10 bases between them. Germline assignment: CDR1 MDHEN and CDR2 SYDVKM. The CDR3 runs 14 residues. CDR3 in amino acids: CASSTGGAGNTIYF. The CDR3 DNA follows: TGTGCCAGCAGTACCGGAGGGGCTGGAAACACCATATATTTT.